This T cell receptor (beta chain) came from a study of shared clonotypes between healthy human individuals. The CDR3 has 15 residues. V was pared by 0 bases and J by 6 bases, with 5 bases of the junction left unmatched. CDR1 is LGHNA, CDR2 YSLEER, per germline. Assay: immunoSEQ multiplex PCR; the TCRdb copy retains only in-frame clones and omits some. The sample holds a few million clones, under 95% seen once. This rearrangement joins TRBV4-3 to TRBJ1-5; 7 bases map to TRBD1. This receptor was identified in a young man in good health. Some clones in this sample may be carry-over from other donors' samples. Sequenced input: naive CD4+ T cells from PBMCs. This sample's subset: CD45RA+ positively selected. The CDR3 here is CASSQDPGGRQPQHF. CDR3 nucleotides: TGCGCCAGCAGCCAAGATCCAGGGGGGCGTCAGCCCCAGCATTTT.